A selection of T cell receptor beta chains follows, all from one sample in a study of T cell repertoires in cytomegalovirus infection. In TCRdb, the reads were re-called with MiXCR into one record per CDR3 protein. The sample consists of 150,000 to 200,000 distinct CDR3 sequences, about an eighth of them appearing once. The sample taken for sequencing was PBMCs. The receptor set was obtained from a human donor in good health (CMV status not recorded). Some clones in this sample may be carry-over from other donors' samples. Each CDR3 is given with its conserved first and last residue. The D gene is left open where the match is weak. A row's size may be missing; if present it is once, few, many or a size class.

>many|NA|TRBJ2-5|15|TRBV11-2
TGTGCCAGCAGCCGAGAGTGGCAGCTACAAGAGACCCAGTACTTC
CASSREWQLQETQYF
>few|TRBD1|TRBJ1-1|14|TRBV29-1
TGCAGCGTTGCAGTGGGACAGGGGTACACTGAAGCTTTCTTT
CSVAVGQGYTEAFF
>NA|TRBD2|TRBJ2-7|16|TRBV6-2/TRBV6-3
TGTGCCAGCAGTACCTCGCGACTAGCGGGAGGTCGGGAGCAGTACTTC
CASSTSRLAGGREQYF
>NA|NA|TRBJ2-7|15|TRBV6-6
TGTGCCAGCAGTTACGGCGGCAGAACAACCTACGAGCAGTACTTC
CASSYGGRTTYEQYF
>many|TRBD1|TRBJ2-3|14|TRBV6-1
TGTGCCAGCAGTCGGGACAGTTTAACAGATACGCAGTATTTT
CASSRDSLTDTQYF
>NA|NA|TRBJ1-4|15|TRBV20-1
TGCAGTGCTAGAGATCTGACCGTACAAAATGAAAAACTGTTTTTT
CSARDLTVQNEKLFF
>NA|NA|TRBJ2-3|12|TRBV10-3
TGTGCCATCAGTGGAAGGGCAGATACGCAGTATTTT
CAISGRADTQYF
>few|NA|TRBJ2-7|14|TRBV29-1
TGCAGCGTTGTGGCCTCGGCAGGGCTCTACGAGCAGTACTTC
CSVVASAGLYEQYF
>few|NA|TRBJ1-2|15|TRBV9
TGTGCCAGCAGCCCAGCGGGCCGACTTTCAAGAGGCTACACCTTC
CASSPAGRLSRGYTF
>many|TRBD2|TRBJ2-7|16|TRBV10-3
TGTGCCATCAGTGAGACGGCCGGACTAGCGGACTACGAGCAGTACTTC
CAISETAGLADYEQYF
>few|TRBD2|TRBJ2-1|15|TRBV5-4
TGTGCCAGCAGCTTCCCGGGACTAGAGAGCGATGAGCAGTTCTTC
CASSFPGLESDEQFF
>NA|NA|TRBJ1-1|14|TRBV2
TGTGCCAGCAGTGAACGGGCACGCGGGGCTGAAGCTTTCTTT
CASSERARGAEAFF
>NA|TRBD1|TRBJ1-3|14|TRBV20-1
TGCAGTGCCAGCGACAGGGCAGAAGGAAACACCATATATTTT
CSASDRAEGNTIYF
>many|TRBD1|TRBJ2-2|18|TRBV6-1
TGTGCCAGCAGTCTCCTCCGCCCCGGGACAGGGATTACCGGGGAGCTGTTTTTT
CASSLLRPGTGITGELFF